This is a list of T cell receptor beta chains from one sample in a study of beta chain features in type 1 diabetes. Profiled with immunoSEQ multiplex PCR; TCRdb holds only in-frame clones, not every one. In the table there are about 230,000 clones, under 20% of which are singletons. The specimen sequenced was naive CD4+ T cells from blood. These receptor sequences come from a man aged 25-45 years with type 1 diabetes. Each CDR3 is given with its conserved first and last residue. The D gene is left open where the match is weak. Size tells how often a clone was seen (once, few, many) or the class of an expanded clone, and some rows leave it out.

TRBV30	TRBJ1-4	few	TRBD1	CAWLRQGIGEKLFF	TGTGCCTGGCTTCGACAGGGGATAGGTGAAAAACTGTTTTTT
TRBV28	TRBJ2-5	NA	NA	CASSYRDKPNF	TGTGCCAGCAGTTACCGGGACAAGCCTAACTTC
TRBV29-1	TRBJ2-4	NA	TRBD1	CSAMGQGISKNIQYF	TGCAGCGCTATGGGACAGGGTATTTCCAAAAACATTCAGTACTTC
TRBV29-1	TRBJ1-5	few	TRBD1	CSVLGQGNQPQHF	TGCAGCGTGCTGGGACAGGGGAATCAGCCCCAGCATTTT
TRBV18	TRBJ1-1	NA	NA	CASSPPSGLNTEAFF	TGTGCCAGCTCACCACCATCGGGGCTGAACACTGAAGCTTTCTTT
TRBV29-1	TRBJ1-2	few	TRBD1	CSVHTGTGDYGYTF	TGCAGCGTTCACACCGGGACAGGGGATTATGGCTACACCTTC
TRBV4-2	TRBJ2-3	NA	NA	CASSQDTRWADTQYF	TGTGCCAGCAGCCAAGATACTCGCTGGGCGGATACGCAGTATTTT
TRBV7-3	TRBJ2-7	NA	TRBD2	CASSRRTSGSASYEQYF	TGTGCCAGCAGCCGTCGGACTAGCGGGAGCGCCTCCTACGAGCAGTACTTC
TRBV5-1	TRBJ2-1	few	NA	CASMWARSYNEQFF	TGCGCCAGCATGTGGGCACGCTCCTACAATGAGCAGTTCTTC
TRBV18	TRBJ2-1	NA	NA	CASSPAAYNEQFF	TGTGCCAGCTCCCCAGCCGCCTACAATGAGCAGTTCTTC
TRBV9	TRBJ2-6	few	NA	CASSVRWDPTSGANVLTF	TGTGCCAGCAGCGTACGTTGGGACCCCACCTCTGGGGCCAACGTCCTGACTTTC
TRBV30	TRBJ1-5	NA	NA	CAWSALGGNQPQHF	TGTGCCTGGAGCGCTTTAGGGGGCAATCAGCCCCAGCATTTT
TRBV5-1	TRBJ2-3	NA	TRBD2	CASSSGLAGDADTQYF	TGCGCCAGCAGCTCAGGACTAGCGGGAGATGCGGATACGCAGTATTTT
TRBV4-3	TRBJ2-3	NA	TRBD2	CASSQAGTSGTDTQYF	TGCGCCAGCAGCCAAGCCGGGACTAGCGGGACAGATACGCAGTATTTT
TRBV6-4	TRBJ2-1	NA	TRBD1	CASRRQGSNEQFF	TGTGCCAGCAGGAGACAGGGATCCAATGAGCAGTTCTTC
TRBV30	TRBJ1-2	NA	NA	CAWSVHPGLGYGYTF	TGTGCCTGGAGTGTACATCCAGGGTTGGGCTATGGCTACACCTTC
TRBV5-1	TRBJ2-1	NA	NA	CASSLGEAIYNEQFF	TGCGCCAGCAGCTTGGGGGAGGCCATTTACAATGAGCAGTTCTTC
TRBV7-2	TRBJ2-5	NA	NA	CASSLRQLQETQYF	TGTGCCAGCAGCCTTCGACAGCTACAAGAGACCCAGTACTTC
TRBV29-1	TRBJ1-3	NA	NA	CSVVVGPSGNTIYF	TGCAGCGTTGTAGTTGGGCCCTCTGGAAACACCATATATTTT
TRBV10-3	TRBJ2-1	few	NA	CAISESGKNNEQFF	TGTGCCATCAGTGAGTCGGGAAAGAACAATGAGCAGTTCTTC
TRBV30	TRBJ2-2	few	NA	CAWSYSRVPNTGELFF	TGTGCCTGGAGTTATAGTAGGGTTCCGAACACCGGGGAGCTGTTTTTT
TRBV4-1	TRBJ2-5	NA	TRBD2	CASSQRLAGRETQYF	TGCGCCAGCAGCCAGCGACTAGCGGGGCGAGAGACCCAGTACTTC
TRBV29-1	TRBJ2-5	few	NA	CSVESEETQYF	TGCAGCGTTGAGTCTGAAGAGACCCAGTACTTC
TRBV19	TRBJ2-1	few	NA	CASSHRSYEQFF	TGTGCCAGTAGTCACCGCTCCTATGAGCAGTTCTTC
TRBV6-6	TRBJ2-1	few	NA	CASSPHDNTYNEQFF	TGTGCCAGCAGTCCACATGACAACACCTACAATGAGCAGTTCTTC
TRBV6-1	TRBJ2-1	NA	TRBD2	CASGGRGYNEQFF	TGTGCCAGCGGCGGGAGAGGCTACAATGAGCAGTTCTTC
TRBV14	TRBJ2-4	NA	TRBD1	CASSQTNRGLNIQYF	TGTGCCAGCAGCCAAACCAACAGGGGGCTGAACATTCAGTACTTC
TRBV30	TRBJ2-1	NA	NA	CAWSAYFNEQFF	TGTGCCTGGAGTGCATACTTCAATGAGCAGTTCTTC
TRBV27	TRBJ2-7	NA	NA	CASGYEQYF	TGTGCCAGCGGGTACGAGCAGTACTTC
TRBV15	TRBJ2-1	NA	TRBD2	CATSRRLAGAIEQFF	TGTGCCACCAGCCGGCGACTAGCGGGAGCCATTGAGCAGTTCTTC
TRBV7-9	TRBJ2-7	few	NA	CASSLARGKVGDF	TGTGCCAGCAGCCTCGCCCGGGGCAAGGTTGGGGACTTC
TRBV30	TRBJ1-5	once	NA	CAWSVGTINQPQHF	TGTGCCTGGAGTGTCGGTACAATAAATCAGCCCCAGCATTTT
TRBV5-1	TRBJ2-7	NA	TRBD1	CASSSAGQGYEQYF	TGCGCCAGCAGCTCCGCGGGACAGGGATACGAGCAGTACTTC
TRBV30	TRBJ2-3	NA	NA	CAWTDTMTDTQYF	TGTGCCTGGACCGACACGATGACAGATACGCAGTATTTT
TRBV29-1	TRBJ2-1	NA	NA	CSGARVAYNEQFF	TGCAGCGGCGCGCGAGTAGCCTACAATGAGCAGTTCTTC
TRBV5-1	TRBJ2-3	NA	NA	CASSLGQLTDTQYF	TGCGCCAGCAGCTTAGGACAGCTCACAGATACGCAGTATTTT
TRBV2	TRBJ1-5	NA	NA	CASSESSVGQHF	TGTGCCAGCAGTGAATCGAGCGTAGGCCAGCATTTT
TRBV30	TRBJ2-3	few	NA	CAWSWGTPDTQYF	TGTGCCTGGAGTTGGGGGACCCCAGATACGCAGTATTTT
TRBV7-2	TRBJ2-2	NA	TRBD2	CASSLRAGTTNTGELFF	TGTGCCAGCAGCTTAAGAGCGGGGACTACGAACACCGGGGAGCTGTTTTTT
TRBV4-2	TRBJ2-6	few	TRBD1	CASSRDRGSGANVLTF	TGTGCCAGCAGCCGAGACAGGGGCTCTGGGGCCAACGTCCTGACTTTC
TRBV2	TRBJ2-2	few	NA	CASRSTTNTGELFF	TGTGCCAGCAGAAGCACAACGAACACCGGGGAGCTGTTTTTT